This is a list of T cell receptor beta chains from one sample in a study of blood T cell repertoires in COVID-19. Sequencing was performed with immunoSEQ multiplex PCR; in TCRdb, only in-frame clones are kept and a portion is missing. The profile shows some 190,000 clones, around 80% of them singletons. Material for sequencing was PBMCs or T cells enriched from blood (not recorded which). These TCRs come from a man in his 60s who had been exposed to COVID-19. CDR3s include the opening cysteine and the closing phenylalanine or tryptophan. The D gene is left open where the match is weak. Some rows have no size entry. The others give once, few or many, or a class for an expanded clone.

J gene	V gene	clone size	D gene	CDR3 protein	CDR3 DNA
TRBJ2-2	TRBV4-1	-	-	CASSLPPVGEKNTGELFF	TGCGCCAGCAGCCTCCCCCCGGTGGGAGAAAAAAACACCGGGGAGCTGTTTTTT
TRBJ2-5	TRBV9	-	-	CASSVAASQTQYF	TGTGCCAGCAGCGTAGCGGCTAGTCAGACCCAGTACTTC
TRBJ1-1	TRBV19	-	-	CASSLGVGAFF	TGTGCCAGTAGTCTCGGGGTAGGAGCTTTCTTT
TRBJ1-1	TRBV28	-	-	CASSFRGGAEAFF	TGTGCCAGCAGTTTCAGGGGAGGGGCTGAAGCTTTCTTT
TRBJ2-5	TRBV7-3	-	TRBD2	CASSLTGVAGAGETQYF	TGTGCCAGCAGCTTAACGGGGGTAGCGGGAGCGGGAGAGACCCAGTACTTC
TRBJ2-3	TRBV9	-	-	CASSVNEVWNTQYF	TGTGCCAGCAGCGTGAATGAGGTCTGGAATACGCAGTATTTT
TRBJ1-1	TRBV11-3	-	TRBD1	CASSQTGLNTEAFF	TGTGCCAGCAGCCAGACAGGGCTGAACACTGAAGCTTTCTTT
TRBJ1-4	TRBV19	-	-	CASEIGEKLFF	TGTGCCAGCGAAATCGGGGAAAAACTGTTTTTT
TRBJ1-6	TRBV4-3	-	-	CASSQGGGGNSPLHF	TGCGCCAGCAGCCAAGGGGGGGGAGGAAATTCACCCCTCCACTTT
TRBJ1-6	TRBV10-3	-	TRBD1	CAISAGTGRGGGPLHF	TGTGCCATCAGTGCCGGGACAGGGCGTGGGGGGGGACCCCTCCACTTT
TRBJ2-2	TRBV6-5	-	-	CASSYSTTNTGELFF	TGTGCCAGCAGTTACTCCACAACGAACACCGGGGAGCTGTTTTTT
TRBJ2-1	TRBV7-3	-	TRBD2	CASSLSGRVYNEQFF	TGTGCCAGCAGTTTAAGCGGGAGGGTCTACAATGAGCAGTTCTTC
TRBJ2-3	TRBV30	-	-	CAWKGSARTDTQYF	TGTGCCTGGAAGGGTAGCGCGCGCACAGATACGCAGTATTTT
TRBJ1-4	TRBV30	-	-	CAWEGREGSSNEKLFF	TGTGCCTGGGAGGGCCGGGAGGGTTCGTCTAATGAAAAACTGTTTTTT
TRBJ2-7	TRBV30	-	-	CAWSAQTYEQYF	TGTGCCTGGAGTGCCCAAACCTACGAGCAGTACTTC
TRBJ1-3	TRBV27	-	TRBD1	CASSLSGTVLTGSGNTIYF	TGTGCCAGCAGTTTGTCCGGGACAGTATTAACGGGATCTGGAAACACCATATATTTT
TRBJ2-7	TRBV9	-	TRBD2	CASSVGPSGLSYEQYF	TGTGCCAGCAGCGTAGGCCCTAGCGGACTCTCCTACGAGCAGTACTTC
TRBJ1-1	TRBV12-3/TRBV12-4	-	-	CASRHTVNTEAFF	TGTGCCAGCAGACATACAGTGAACACTGAAGCTTTCTTT
TRBJ2-7	TRBV30	once	TRBD1	CASSGTGSYEQYF	TGTGCCTCCTCGGGGACAGGCTCCTACGAGCAGTACTTC
TRBJ2-5	TRBV3-1/TRBV3-2	once	TRBD1	CASSSPGQEETQYF	TGTGCCAGCAGCTCTCCGGGACAGGAGGAGACCCAGTACTTC
TRBJ2-4	TRBV18	-	-	CASSPDSIAKNIQYF	TGTGCCAGCTCCCCCGACTCGATAGCCAAAAACATTCAGTACTTC
TRBJ2-7	TRBV18	-	-	CASSPRTGLAASGEQYF	TGTGCCAGCTCACCGAGAACTGGGTTAGCCGCCTCCGGGGAGCAGTACTTC
TRBJ2-2	TRBV18	-	TRBD2	CASSLASGANTGELFF	TGTGCCAGCTCACTAGCTAGCGGCGCGAACACCGGGGAGCTGTTTTTT
TRBJ2-4	TRBV27	-	TRBD1	CASSRGQENIQYF	TGTGCCAGCAGCCGGGGACAGGAAAACATTCAGTACTTC
TRBJ2-5	TRBV5-1	-	-	CASSKDSQQETQYF	TGCGCCAGCAGCAAGGACAGCCAACAAGAGACCCAGTACTTC
TRBJ2-5	TRBV11-3	-	TRBD2	CASSLQREGFRRETQYF	TGTGCCAGCAGCTTACAGCGGGAGGGGTTCCGGCGAGAGACCCAGTACTTC
TRBJ1-1	TRBV7-9	once	TRBD1	CASSLDIGQGNTEAFF	TGTGCCAGCAGCTTAGATATAGGACAGGGGAACACTGAAGCTTTCTTT
TRBJ2-7	TRBV2	-	TRBD2	CASSGEGLAEQYF	TGTGCCAGCAGTGGGGAGGGACTAGCGGAGCAGTACTTC
TRBJ1-5	TRBV19	-	-	CASTREVSNQPQHF	TGTGCCAGTACCCGGGAGGTCAGCAATCAGCCCCAGCATTTT
TRBJ1-4	TRBV7-9	-	TRBD1	CASSKPTGENEKLFF	TGTGCCAGCAGCAAGCCGACAGGGGAGAATGAAAAACTGTTTTTT
TRBJ1-6	TRBV7-8	-	TRBD1	CASSTTVPSGTAPSPLHF	TGTGCCAGCAGCACCACCGTCCCTAGCGGGACAGCCCCTTCACCCCTCCACTTT
TRBJ1-5	TRBV2	-	-	CASTETGQDNQPQHF	TGTGCCAGCACTGAAACGGGACAAGACAATCAGCCCCAGCATTTT
TRBJ1-1	TRBV10-3	-	TRBD1	CAISESRGPYTEAFF	TGTGCCATCAGTGAGTCTAGGGGGCCTTACACTGAAGCTTTCTTT
TRBJ2-3	TRBV18	once	-	CASSLYLHLAGSTDTQYF	TGTGCCAGCTCACTCTACCTCCACCTGGCAGGCAGCACAGATACGCAGTATTTT
TRBJ1-2	TRBV29-1	few	TRBD1	CSVTGLGYGYTF	TGCAGCGTGACAGGGCTAGGCTATGGCTACACCTTC
TRBJ1-5	TRBV11-1	-	TRBD1	CASSLGTGSNQPQHF	TGTGCCAGCAGCTTAGGGACAGGAAGCAATCAGCCCCAGCATTTT
TRBJ2-6	TRBV9	-	TRBD1	CASSPRQGPIFNVLTF	TGTGCCAGCAGCCCCAGACAGGGCCCCATATTCAACGTCCTGACTTTC
TRBJ2-3	TRBV24-1	many	-	CATSDPPGSTQYF	TGTGCCACCAGTGACCCTCCGGGGAGCACGCAGTATTTT
TRBJ1-2	TRBV7-2	-	-	CASSSSVRTSYGYTF	TGTGCCAGCAGCTCAAGTGTAAGGACATCTTATGGCTACACCTTC
TRBJ1-4	TRBV9	-	-	CASSSAGLNNEKLFF	TGTGCCAGCAGCTCCGCAGGTTTAAATAATGAAAAACTGTTTTTT
TRBJ1-1	TRBV27	few	-	CASSAGRATEAFF	TGTGCCAGCAGTGCAGGGAGGGCGACTGAAGCTTTCTTT
TRBJ1-2	TRBV4-3	-	-	CASSQKTLGGYTF	TGCGCCAGCAGCCAAAAGACCCTCGGGGGCTACACCTTC
TRBJ2-1	TRBV9	-	TRBD2	CASQSGSKNEQFF	TGTGCCAGCCAAAGCGGGAGCAAAAATGAGCAGTTCTTC
TRBJ2-2	TRBV6-2/TRBV6-3	-	TRBD1	CASSYSGQFNTGELFF	TGTGCCAGCAGTTACTCGGGACAGTTCAACACCGGGGAGCTGTTTTTT
TRBJ2-7	TRBV30	-	-	CAWSVVGLPYEQYF	TGTGCCTGGAGTGTCGTAGGACTGCCCTACGAGCAGTACTTC